These 32 T cell receptor beta chains originate from one sample sequenced in a study of T-cell reconstitution after alpha-beta-depleted transplantation in children. The TCRbeta library was prepared with unique molecular identifiers. TCRdb itself ran the PCR reads through MiXCR, one entry per CDR3 protein. The sample consists of 600,000 to 700,000 distinct CDR3 sequences, approximately 17% of them appearing once. The sequencing here drew on PBMCs from the stem cell graft donor, taken from the stem cell graft. The source is a human donor who donated a stem cell graft to a child with acute myeloid leukemia.

To note about this clonotype: A much larger clone differs by one base, so this may be a read error. V usage is TRBV20-1 and J usage is TRBJ2-5, with 9 nucleotides matching TRBD2. The trim removed 4 bases at V and 5 bases at J, leaving 5 bases unmatched. The CDR3 loop spans 13 amino acids. CDR1 and CDR2 (germline): DFQATT, SNEGSKA (reference sequence). The CDR3 sequence: CSAIAGVHETQYF. In nucleotides, the CDR3 is TGCAGTGCTATAGCGGGGGTCCATGAGACCCAGTACTTC.

This clonotype was detected ten times or more. This sequence joins TRBV12-3 or TRBV12-4 and TRBJ2-7; D ambiguous. CDR3 length: 13 residues. Trimming shortened V by 3 bases and J by 4 bases, and 10 bases separated the two germline ends. The CDR3 DNA sequence: TGTGCCAGCAGTTTTGGGTCGCTGTACGAGCAGTACTTC. Amino acid sequence: CASSFGSLYEQYF.

The genes are TRBV28 and TRBJ2-7; D is unclear. The CDR3 extends over 14 amino acids. V lost 7 bases to trimming and J lost 6 bases, with 19 bases between them. The germline CDR1 and CDR2 sequences are MDHEN and SYDVKM. The CDR3 bases are TGTGCCAGCACTCCCAATTGGCGAACGGGCGAGCAGTACGTC. Amino acids: CASTPNWRTGEQYV.

The V call is TRBV5-1, the J call TRBJ1-2; D not certain. Trimming stripped 2 bases from V and 4 bases from J, with 12 bases between. The germline CDR1 and CDR2 sequences are SGHRS and YFSETQ. This CDR3 has 14 residues. The chain's CDR3 is CASSLASGSYGYTF. Here the CDR3 DNA reads TGCGCCAGCAGCTTAGCGTCGGGGTCCTATGGCTACACCTTC.

In its sample, this clonotype was seen once. This chain connects TRBV18 to TRBJ1-2, with a possible D match to TRBD1 (5 bases). Germline-derived CDR1 and CDR2 are KGHSH and LQKENI. Trimming stripped 0 bases from V and 3 bases from J, with 14 bases between. The CDR3 spans 16 residues. The CDR3 DNA reads TGTGCCAGCTCACCACCTAGCGGAACAGGACACTATGGCTACACCTTC. Protein product: CASSPPSGTGHYGYTF.

In its sample, this clonotype was seen a few times. The V call is TRBV6-2 or TRBV6-3, the J call TRBJ2-5; TRBD1 aligns across 8 bases. Germline V gene sequence: CDR1 MNHEY, CDR2 SVGEGT. The CDR3 totals 14 residues. V lost 7 bases, J lost 5 bases, and 9 bases stayed unmatched. CDR3 DNA: TGTGCCAGCACCGTGGACAGGGTACGGGAGACCCAGTACTTC. Its translation is CASTVDRVRETQYF.

This clonotype was counted only a few times. This chain links TRBV20-1 with TRBJ2-1, with D hard to call. V shed 6 bases and J shed 5 bases, with 14 bases lying between them. The CDR3 length is 13 residues. Germline V gene sequence: CDR1 DFQATT, CDR2 SNEGSKA (reference sequence). CDR3 in amino acids: CSAPDHSDNEQFF. CDR3 nucleotides: TGCAGTGCCCCGGACCACTCGGACAATGAGCAGTTCTTC.

This clonotype was recorded many times. The chain links TRBV20-1 to TRBJ2-7; D unclear. V lost 4 bases and J lost 3, with 16 bases in between. Germline CDR1 reads DFQATT; CDR2 reads SNEGSKA (reference sequence). The CDR3 loop spans 14 amino acids. The CDR3 reads CSAKRGPTLYEQYV. DNA for the CDR3: TGCAGTGCTAAGAGAGGTCCCACGCTCTACGAGCAGTACGTC.

This clonotype was seen repeatedly, ten times or more. The V gene is TRBV12-3 or TRBV12-4, the J gene TRBJ2-3; D is unresolved. V was cut by 11 bases and J by 0 bases, with 12 bases left in between. This CDR3 has 13 amino acids. DNA for the CDR3: TGTGCCTCAGTGGCGGATAGCACAGATACGCAGTATTTT. Amino acids: CASVADSTDTQYF.

V gene TRBV9 combines with J gene TRBJ2-1; possibly TRBD1 or TRBD2 for D (6 bases each). Germline-derived CDR1 and CDR2 are SGDLS and YYNGEE. The V gene lost 1 base and the J gene lost 3 bases, with 11 bases spanning the gap. This CDR3 comprises 15 residues. CDR3 sequence (DNA): TGTGCCAGCAGCGTACAAGGGGGGTACTACAATGAGCAGTTCTTC. Amino acid sequence: CASSVQGGYYNEQFF.

This clonotype was seen many times. This chain links TRBV20-1 with TRBJ2-7; D gene uncertain. V lost 2 bases and J lost 7, with 12 bases in between. Germline values: CDR1 DFQATT, CDR2 SNEGSKA (reference sequence). CDR3 length equals 12 residues. CDR3 sequence: CSARLDRPEQYF. In DNA, the CDR3 is TGCAGTGCTAGACTTGACCGACCGGAGCAGTACTTC.

This clonotype appeared many times. The chain recombines TRBV6-6 with TRBJ1-1, with a weak D call TRBD1 (6 bases). This CDR3 has 13 residues. V lost 2 bases and J 4 bases, leaving 8 bases between the germline ends. Germline values: CDR1 MNHNY, CDR2 SVGAGI (reference sequence). CDR3 protein: CASSYDRPTEAFF. Written as DNA, the CDR3 is TGTGCCAGCAGTTACGACAGGCCCACTGAAGCTTTCTTT.

This clonotype occurred a few times. This sequence joins TRBV5-1 and TRBJ2-3; D may be TRBD1 (5 bases). V gave up 0 bases and J gave up 0 bases, with 14 bases separating them. CDR3 length: 17 amino acids. Germline V gene sequence: CDR1 SGHRS, CDR2 YFSETQ. The CDR3 spells CASSLDTGYGSTDTQYF. The CDR3 region has the DNA TGCGCCAGCAGCTTGGACACAGGTTATGGAAGCACAGATACGCAGTATTTT.

This clonotype was counted many times. The genes are TRBV12-3 or TRBV12-4 and TRBJ2-1, with TRBD2 identical over 16 bases. The CDR3 runs to 16 residues. Unmatched junction bases numbered 5, after V lost 7 bases and J lost 5 bases. In DNA form, the CDR3 reads TGTGCCAGCACTGGGACTAGCGGGGGGGTTCACAATGAGCAGTTCTTC. Protein product: CASTGTSGGVHNEQFF.

The chain combines TRBV4-1 with TRBJ2-7; D is unresolved. The germline gives CDR1 MGHRA, CDR2 YSYEKL. Trimming removed 1 base from V and 2 bases from J, with 12 bases in between. The CDR3 consists of 15 residues. The CDR3, as DNA: TGCGCCAGCAGCCAAGTGGCAGCCGATACCTACGAGCAGTACGTC. It is translated as CASSQVAADTYEQYV.

The chain carries TRBV5-1 and TRBJ2-1, with 14 bases that match TRBD2. CDR1 is SGHRS, CDR2 YFSETQ, per germline. Trimming removed 2 bases from V and 9 bases from J; junction bases left unmatched: 7. This CDR3 comprises 16 residues. The CDR3 DNA reads TGCGCCAGCAGCTTACAGACTAGCGGGGGGGCTCGTGAGCAGTTCTTC. It yields the protein CASSLQTSGGAREQFF. Full variable domain (rest looked up from reference TRBV5-1 and TRBJ2-1): KAGVTQTPRYLIKTRGQQVTLSCSPISGHRSVSWYQQTPGQGLQFLFEYFSETQRNKGNFPGRFSGRQFSNSRSEMNVSTLELGDSALYLCASSLQTSGGAREQFFGPGTRLTVL.

This clonotype has at least ten counts. J is TRBJ1-2 and V is TRBV20-1; D not certain. The germline V and J ends were trimmed by 4 bases and 8 bases, with 20 bases remaining between them. CDR3 length: 14 amino acids. Germline V CDR1 and CDR2: DFQATT, SNEGSKA (reference sequence). DNA for the CDR3: TGCAGTGCTAACCGCCCCGACATGGTAGGAGGCTACACCTTC. Its translation: CSANRPDMVGGYTF.

This clonotype occurred many times. The J gene is TRBJ1-5, the V gene TRBV6-1; unclear D gene. Germline V gene lookup returns CDR1 MNHNS and CDR2 SASEGT. The CDR3 runs to 14 residues. Trimming left V 8 bases short and J 1 base short, with 12 bases between. The CDR3 DNA sequence: TGTGCCAGCCTGGGAGTGGGGAGCAATCAGCCCCAGCATTTT. Translating it yields CASLGVGSNQPQHF.

This clonotype was counted ten times or more. V usage is TRBV13 and J usage is TRBJ2-7; D remains unclear. From germline, CDR1 is PRHDT and CDR2 FYEKMQ (reference sequence). Trimming removed 2 bases from V and 6 bases from J, with 8 bases in between. The CDR3 length is 12 residues. As DNA, the CDR3 is TGTGCCAGCAGCTTAAATGGGGTCGAGCAGTACTTC. The encoded protein is CASSLNGVEQYF.

The chain employs TRBV11-1 and TRBJ2-5; D perhaps matches TRBD2 (6 bases). This CDR3 is built from 15 residues. V lost 5 bases, J lost 5 bases, and 18 bases lay in between. Looked up from germline, CDR1 is SGHAT and CDR2 is FQDESV (reference sequence). CDR3 region: CASSPGELEGETQYF. The CDR3, as DNA: TGTGCCAGCAGCCCGGGGGAACTCGAAGGGGAGACCCAGTACTTC. The full variable domain, rest sourced from reference TRBV11-1 and TRBJ2-5, is EAEVAQSPRYKITEKSQAVAFWCDPISGHATLYWYRQILGQGPELLVQFQDESVVDDSQLPKDRFSAERLKGVDSTLKIQPAELGDSAMYLCASSPGELEGETQYFGPGTRLLVL.

The rearrangement links TRBV7-2 to TRBJ1-6, with D perhaps TRBD1 (6 bases). This CDR3 is built from 13 residues. Germline V lookup: CDR1 SGHTA, CDR2 FQGNSA. The V end lost 1 base, the J end lost 13 bases, and 11 bases lay between the germline ends. The CDR3 DNA is TGTGCCAGCAGCTTAGGGGGAAGGGGGCCCCTCCACTTT. Amino acids: CASSLGGRGPLHF. The full variable domain, with the rest looked up from reference TRBV7-2 and TRBJ1-6, is GAGVSQSPSNKVTEKGKDVELRCDPISGHTALYWYRQSLGQGLEFLIYFQGNSAPDKSGLPSDRFSAERTGGSVSTLTIQRTQQEDSAVYLCASSLGGRGPLHFGNGTRLTVT.

This clonotype was recorded only once. The chain combines TRBV3-1 with TRBJ1-1; D remains unclear. CDR3 length: 17 amino acids. V was trimmed by 0 bases and J by 5 bases, leaving 19 bases between them. The germline CDR1 and CDR2 sequences are LGHDT and YNNKEL (reference sequence). CDR3 residues: CASSQDFAVTTGTEAFF. The CDR3, as DNA: TGTGCCAGCAGCCAAGATTTCGCAGTCACGACGGGGACTGAAGCTTTCTTT.

V and J are TRBV5-5 and TRBJ2-3; 9 nucleotides line up with TRBD1. The CDR3 length is 16 residues. V was pared by 4 bases and J by 1 base, with 7 bases of the junction left unmatched. In germline, CDR1 is SGHKS, CDR2 YYEKEE (reference sequence). The CDR3 protein is CASSPGQGLGTDTQYF. CDR3 coding DNA: TGTGCCAGCAGCCCCGGACAGGGGCTAGGCACAGATACGCAGTATTTT.

This clonotype was detected a few times. J is TRBJ2-7 and V is TRBV12-3 or TRBV12-4; no definite D call. V lost 5 bases and J 6 bases, leaving 14 bases between the germline ends. The length of the CDR3 is 13 residues. The CDR3 sequence is CASSPPPPSEQYV. Here the CDR3 DNA reads TGTGCCAGCAGTCCTCCACCCCCAAGCGAGCAGTACGTC.

The J gene is TRBJ2-7, the V gene TRBV5-6, with D uncertain. V was shortened by 3 bases and J by 7 bases, with 14 bases between the two germline ends. This CDR3 has 13 residues. Germline lookup yields CDR1 SGHDT and CDR2 YYEEEE. DNA for the CDR3: TGTGCCAGCAGCTACCGGCCCGCGAGAGAGCAGTACGTC. This sequence encodes CASSYRPAREQYV.

The rearrangement joins TRBV11-2 to TRBJ2-7; D possibly corresponds to TRBD1 (6 bases). Germline V gene lookup returns CDR1 SGHAT and CDR2 FQNNGV. This CDR3 comprises 11 residues. The V gene lost 6 bases and the J gene lost 7 bases, with 10 bases spanning the gap. The chain's CDR3 is CASRQGMEQYV. The CDR3 DNA reads as TGTGCCAGCAGGCAGGGGATGGAGCAGTACGTC.

This clonotype was observed a handful of times. At one boundary the junction diverges from the germline segment, which might be a read error. The chain is built from TRBV30 and TRBJ1-1, with TRBD1 matching 7 bases. The CDR3 length is 13 residues. Germline-derived CDR1 and CDR2 are GTSNPN and SVGIG (reference sequence). The CDR3 DNA sequence: TGTCCCTGGAGTGAAGGGGGCTGGACTGAAGCTTTCTTT. It codes for CPWSEGGWTEAFF. Drawing the rest from reference TRBV30 and TRBJ1-1, the complete variable domain is SQTIHQWPATLVQPVGSPLSLECTVEGTSNPNLYWYRQAAGRGLQLLFYSVGIGQISSEVPQNLSASRPQDRQFILSSKKLLLSDSGFYLCPWSEGGWTEAFFGQGTRLTVV.

The table lists this clonotype with many counts. This chain connects TRBV15 to TRBJ1-1; D remains unclear. Germline CDR1 LNHNV, CDR2 YYDKDF (reference sequence). Trimming cost V 3 bases and J 0 bases, with 11 bases left between them. CDR3 length equals 15 residues. The DNA of the CDR3 is TGTGCCACCAGCAGGGTAAAGTACCTGAACACTGAAGCTTTCTTT. It yields the protein CATSRVKYLNTEAFF.

This clonotype showed up just a few times. This chain connects TRBV12-3 or TRBV12-4 to TRBJ1-1, with TRBD1 as a possible D gene (6 bases). V lost 2 bases to trimming and J lost 6 bases, with 10 bases between them. This CDR3 region has 13 residues. The CDR3 loop is CASSLRGLAEAFF. CDR3 nucleotide sequence: TGTGCCAGCAGTTTAAGGGGGTTGGCTGAAGCTTTCTTT.

This clonotype appeared once. The CDR3 nucleotides read TGTGCCAGCAGTCCAGCCGGGGAGGAGAGAGAACTGTTTTTT. The encoded protein is CASSPAGEERELFF. V and J are TRBV6-2 or TRBV6-3 and TRBJ1-4; D gene unclear. V lost 5 bases, J lost 12 bases, and 19 bases lay in between. The CDR3 spans 14 residues. Germline loops: CDR1 MNHEY, CDR2 SVGEGT.

This clonotype was seen many times. The V gene is TRBV7-2, the J gene TRBJ1-5; possibly TRBD1 for D (5 bases). Germline V gene sequence: CDR1 SGHTA, CDR2 FQGNSA. There are 14 residues in the CDR3. The ends were cut back, 5 bases at V and 2 bases at J, with 10 bases in the middle. The CDR3 sequence: CASSDDRGNQPQHF. CDR3 sequence (DNA): TGTGCCAGCAGCGACGACAGAGGCAATCAGCCCCAGCATTTT.

The chain couples TRBV20-1 to TRBJ1-5; maybe TRBD1 (5 bases). This CDR3 is built from 15 residues. V lost 3 bases and J 7 bases, leaving 19 bases between the germline ends. The germline V gene has CDR1 DFQATT and CDR2 SNEGSKA (reference sequence). Here the CDR3 reads CSASLTTGPHQPQHF. DNA for the CDR3: TGCAGTGCTAGTCTGACGACGGGACCTCACCAGCCCCAGCATTTT.